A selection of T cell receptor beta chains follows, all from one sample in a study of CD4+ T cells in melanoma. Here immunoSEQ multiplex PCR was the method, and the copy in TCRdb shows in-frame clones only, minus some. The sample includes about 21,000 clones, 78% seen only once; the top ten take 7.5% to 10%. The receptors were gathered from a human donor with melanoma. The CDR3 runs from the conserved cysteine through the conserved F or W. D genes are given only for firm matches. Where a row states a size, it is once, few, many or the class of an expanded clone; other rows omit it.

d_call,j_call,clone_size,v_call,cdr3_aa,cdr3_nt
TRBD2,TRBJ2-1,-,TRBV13,CASSLLPGGYNEQFF,TGTGCCAGCAGCTTACTTCCGGGGGGATACAATGAGCAGTTCTTC
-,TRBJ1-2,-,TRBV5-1,CASSLAPTGPGGSNYGYTF,TGCGCCAGCAGCTTGGCCCCTACAGGCCCGGGTGGGTCTAACTATGGCTACACCTTC
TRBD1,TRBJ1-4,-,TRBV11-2,CASSANRGGREKLFF,TGTGCCAGCAGCGCGAACAGGGGTGGACGGGAAAAACTGTTTTTT
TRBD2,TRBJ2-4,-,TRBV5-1,CASSFASGENIQYF,TGCGCCAGCAGCTTTGCTAGCGGAGAAAACATTCAGTACTTC
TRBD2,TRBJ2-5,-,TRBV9,CASSVAVAGAQETQYF,TGTGCCAGCAGCGTAGCGGTAGCGGGGGCCCAAGAGACCCAGTACTTC
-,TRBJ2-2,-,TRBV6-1,CASRPVGYTGELFF,TGTGCCAGCAGGCCCGTGGGGTACACCGGGGAGCTGTTTTTT
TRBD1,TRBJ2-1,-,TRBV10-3,CAILDRGRNEQFF,TGTGCCATCCTGGACAGGGGTAGAAATGAGCAGTTCTTC
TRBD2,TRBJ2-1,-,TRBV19,CASSLSSGGYNEQFF,TGTGCCAGTAGCTTATCTAGCGGGGGATACAATGAGCAGTTCTTC
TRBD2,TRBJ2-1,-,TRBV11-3,CASSLRAPGGEQFF,TGTGCCAGCAGCTTAAGAGCCCCGGGGGGTGAGCAGTTCTTC
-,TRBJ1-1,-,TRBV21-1,CASRWCIDTIRTEAFF,TGTGCCAGCAGGTGGTGCATAGACACAATTCGCACTGAAGCTTTCTTT
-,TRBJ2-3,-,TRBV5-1,CASSPSTGTSTDTQYF,TGCGCCAGCAGCCCGAGTACAGGGACTAGCACAGATACGCAGTATTTT
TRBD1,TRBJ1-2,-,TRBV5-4,CASRGDRRDYGYTF,TGTGCCAGCCGGGGGGACAGACGAGACTATGGCTACACCTTC
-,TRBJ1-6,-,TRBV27,CASSLFGNPLNSPLHF,TGTGCCAGCAGCCTTTTTGGTAATCCCCTTAATTCACCCCTCCACTTT
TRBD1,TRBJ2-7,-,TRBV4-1,CASSQAAGQGRPYEQYF,TGCGCCAGCAGCCAAGCAGCGGGACAGGGGAGGCCTTACGAGCAGTACTTC
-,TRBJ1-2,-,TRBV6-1,CASKVGGTANYGYTF,TGTGCCAGCAAGGTGGGGGGCACCGCTAACTATGGCTACACCTTC
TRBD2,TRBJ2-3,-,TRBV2,CASSDAGVVDTQYF,TGTGCCAGCAGTGATGCGGGGGTGGTGGATACGCAGTATTTT
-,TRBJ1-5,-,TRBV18,CASSPVRLGEGQPQHF,TGTGCCAGCTCACCAGTGAGACTCGGGGAGGGTCAGCCCCAGCATTTT
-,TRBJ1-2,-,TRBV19,CASSMTGPNRGYTF,TGTGCCAGTAGTATGACTGGCCCGAACCGTGGCTACACCTTC
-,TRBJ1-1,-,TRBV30,CAWSTLSVFRHTEAFF,TGTGCCTGGAGTACATTGTCGGTTTTTCGCCACACTGAAGCTTTCTTT
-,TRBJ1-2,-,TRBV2,CASSEFWYGYTF,TGTGCCAGCAGTGAGTTCTGGTATGGCTACACCTTC
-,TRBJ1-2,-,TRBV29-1,CSVGGSSNYGYTF,TGCAGCGTTGGGGGCTCGTCTAACTATGGCTACACCTTC
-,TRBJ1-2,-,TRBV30,CAWTSTVWGYTF,TGTGCCTGGACCTCGACGGTATGGGGCTACACCTTC
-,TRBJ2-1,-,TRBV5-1,CASSYEGDEQFF,TGCGCCAGCAGCTATGAAGGCGATGAGCAGTTCTTC
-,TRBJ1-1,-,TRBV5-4,CASSKGGGAVNTEAFF,TGTGCCAGCAGCAAAGGGGGGGGTGCGGTGAACACTGAAGCTTTCTTT
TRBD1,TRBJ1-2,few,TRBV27,CASSLSEGGRGYTF,TGTGCCAGCAGTTTATCGGAAGGGGGCCGAGGCTACACCTTC
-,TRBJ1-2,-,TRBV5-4,CASTTREGDYGYTF,TGTGCCAGCACAACCAGGGAGGGGGACTATGGCTACACCTTC
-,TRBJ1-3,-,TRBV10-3,CAISAHNLNSGNTIYF,TGTGCCATCAGTGCGCATAACCTGAACTCTGGAAACACCATATATTTT